The clone carrying this T cell receptor beta chain was found a few times. The antigen is unknown. These data come from a study of liver allograft versus peripheral blood T cells. About the study: Peripheral blood of the recipients supplied T cell receptor repertoires that were compared with those in transplanted livers.

TCRdb passed the reads through MiXCR, listing each CDR3 protein once. The sample shows some 3,500 distinct CDR3 sequences, roughly 15% of them seen only once. The germline V gene encodes CDR1 LGHDT and CDR2 YNNKEL (reference sequence). V was clipped by 5 bases and J by 2 bases, with 9 bases between them. The CDR3 contains 14 residues. Study-level points and caveats: Reports indicated that T cell receptor repertoires inside liver allografts differed from those in peripheral blood.

This chain uses TRBV3-1 with TRBJ1-4; D is undetermined. The source is a human patient who had a liver transplant. Some T cells may be supplied by the graft donor. This chain's CDR3 is CASSWEATNEKLFF. As DNA, the CDR3 is TGTGCCAGCAGCTGGGAGGCCACTAATGAAAAACTGTTTTTT.